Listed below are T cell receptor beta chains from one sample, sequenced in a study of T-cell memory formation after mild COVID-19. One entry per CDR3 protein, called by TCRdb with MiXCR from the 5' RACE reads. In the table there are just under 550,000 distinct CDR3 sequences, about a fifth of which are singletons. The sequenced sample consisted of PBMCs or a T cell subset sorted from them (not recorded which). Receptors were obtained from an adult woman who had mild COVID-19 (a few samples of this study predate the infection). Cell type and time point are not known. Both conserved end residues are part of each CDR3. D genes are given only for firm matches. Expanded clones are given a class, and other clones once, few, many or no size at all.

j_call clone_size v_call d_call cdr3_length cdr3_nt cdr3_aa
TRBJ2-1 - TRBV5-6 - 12 TGTGCCAGCAGCTATCGGTGGAATGAGCAGTTCTTC CASSYRWNEQFF
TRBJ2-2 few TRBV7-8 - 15 TGTGCCAGCAGCTTAGACAGGCCCGGCGCCGGGGAGCTGTTTTTT CASSLDRPGAGELFF
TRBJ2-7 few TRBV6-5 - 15 TGTGCCAGCAGACTGGGGCCGGGAAATTCCTACGAGCAGTACTTC CASRLGPGNSYEQYF
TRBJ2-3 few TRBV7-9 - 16 TGTGCCAGCAGCTTAGCCATGGGGGGCTACGCAGATACGCAGTATTTT CASSLAMGGYADTQYF
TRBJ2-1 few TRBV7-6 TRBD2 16 TGTGCCAGCAGCACCCGGGCCCTACTAGCGGGGAATGAGCAGTTCTTC CASSTRALLAGNEQFF
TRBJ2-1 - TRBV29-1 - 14 TGCAGCGTCTCCGGGACCGAAAAAGGCAATGAGCAGTTCTTC CSVSGTEKGNEQFF
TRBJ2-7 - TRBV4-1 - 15 TGCGCCAGCAGCCAAGGAATGACAGCCGGGTACGAGCAGTACTTC CASSQGMTAGYEQYF
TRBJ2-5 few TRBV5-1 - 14 TGCGCCAGCGGCCCTGGGCACCAAGAAGAGACCCAGTACTTC CASGPGHQEETQYF
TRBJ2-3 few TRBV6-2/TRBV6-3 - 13 TGTGCCACCGGCGCGGGGTACACAGATACGCAGTATTTT CATGAGYTDTQYF
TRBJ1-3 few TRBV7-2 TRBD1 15 TGTGCCAGCAGCTCTGAGGACAGGATCAGAAACACCATATATTTT CASSSEDRIRNTIYF
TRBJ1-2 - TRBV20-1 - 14 TGCAGTGCCCCCCACAGGTGGTCTGGGGATGGCTACACCTTC CSAPHRWSGDGYTF
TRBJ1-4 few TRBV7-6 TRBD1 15 TGTGCCAGCAGCCCTGGGACAGGGGGAGGTGAAAAACTGTTTTTT CASSPGTGGGEKLFF
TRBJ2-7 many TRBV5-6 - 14 TGTGCCAGCAGCTTTCGACTGAGAGCCTACGAGCAGTACTTC CASSFRLRAYEQYF
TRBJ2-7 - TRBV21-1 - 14 TGTGCCAGCCGTCCGGACAGAAACGTCTACGAGCAGTACTTC CASRPDRNVYEQYF
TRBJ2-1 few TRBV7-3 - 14 TGTGCCAGCAGCTTAAAATACCCATACAATGAGCAGTTCTTC CASSLKYPYNEQFF
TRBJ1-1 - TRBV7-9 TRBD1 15 TGTGCCAGCAGCCGACCTGGACAGGGGATATCTGAAGCTTTCTTT CASSRPGQGISEAFF
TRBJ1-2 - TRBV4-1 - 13 TGCGCCAGCAGCCAAGTTGCGAGCTATGGCTACACCTTC CASSQVASYGYTF
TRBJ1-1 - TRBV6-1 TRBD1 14 TGTGCCAGCAGTGGCGGGACAGGGGACACTGAAGCTTTCTTT CASSGGTGDTEAFF
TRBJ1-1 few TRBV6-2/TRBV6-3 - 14 TGTGCCAGCAGGGAAGTAGGAGGGAACACTGAAGCTTTCTTT CASREVGGNTEAFF
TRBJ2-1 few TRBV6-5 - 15 TGTGCCAGCAGTTACTACCAGGGTGTGAACGATGAGCAGTTCTTC CASSYYQGVNDEQFF
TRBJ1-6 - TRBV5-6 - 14 TGTGCCAGCAGCTGGGGACGGCTAGATTCACCCCTCCACTTT CASSWGRLDSPLHF
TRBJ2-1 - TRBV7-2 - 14 TGTGCCAGCAGCTCCGGACTGATCTACAATGAGCAGTTCTTC CASSSGLIYNEQFF
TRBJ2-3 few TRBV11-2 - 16 TGTGCCAGCAGCTTAGGGGCCTTAGACTACACAGATACGCAGTATTTT CASSLGALDYTDTQYF
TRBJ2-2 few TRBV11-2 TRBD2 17 TGTGCCAGCAGCTTACCTAGCGGGGGGACCTGGACCGGGGAGCTGTTTTTT CASSLPSGGTWTGELFF
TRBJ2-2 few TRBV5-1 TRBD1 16 TGCGCCAGCAGCCCGGGGACAGGGAAACTGTCCGGGGAGCTGTTTTTT CASSPGTGKLSGELFF